A single sample is the source of the 31 T cell receptor beta chains below, sequenced in a study of technical replicates of blood from a few donors. Data came from immunoSEQ multiplex PCR; TCRdb stores just in-frame clones and leaves some out. The repertoire includes around 84,000 clones, around 97% of them detected once, and less than 0.2% sits in the top ten. Sequencing was performed on T cells isolated from PBMCs. The receptors stem from a human donor in good health.

The chain uses TRBV28 and TRBJ2-1; TRBD2 agrees at 11 bases. The trim removed 6 bases at V and 8 bases at J, leaving 12 bases unmatched. This CDR3 region has 16 residues. Germline CDR1 MDHEN, CDR2 SYDVKM. CDR3 sequence reads: CASSSRTSGSIHEQFF. The CDR3 DNA follows: TGTGCCAGCAGCTCAAGAACTAGCGGGAGTATCCATGAGCAGTTCTTC.

This sequence joins TRBV28 and TRBJ2-5; possibly TRBD1 for D (5 bases). CDR1 and CDR2 from the germline V gene are MDHEN and SYDVKM. CDR3 length equals 20 residues. The V end was cut by 0 bases, the J end by 5 bases, with 28 bases between. The CDR3 here is CASSLWGFQGLLLGSETQYF. The DNA for the CDR3 is TGTGCCAGCAGTTTATGGGGCTTTCAGGGTTTATTGCTCGGATCCGAGACCCAGTACTTC.

V usage is TRBV6-1 and J usage is TRBJ1-1; D is perhaps TRBD1 (6 bases). Trimming removed 4 bases at V and 4 bases at J, with 10 bases between. The CDR3 consists of 13 residues. CDR1 is MNHNS, CDR2 SASEGT, per germline. This CDR3 is CASSARGGTEAFF. CDR3 nucleotide sequence: TGTGCCAGCAGTGCCAGGGGCGGCACTGAAGCTTTCTTT.

The chain couples TRBV2 to TRBJ1-1, with D possibly being TRBD1 (6 bases). This CDR3 has 14 residues. Trimming removed 7 bases from V and 4 bases from J, with 16 bases in between. Germline loops: CDR1 SNHLY, CDR2 FYNNEI. CDR3 coding DNA: TGTGCCAGCACCCCAACAGGGAGTGGCACTGAAGCTTTCTTT. This codes for CASTPTGSGTEAFF. Complete variable domain (other parts from reference TRBV2 and TRBJ1-1): EPEVTQTPSHQVTQMGQEVILRCVPISNHLYFYWYRQILGQKVEFLVSFYNNEISEKSEIFDDQFSVERPDGSNFTLKIRSTKLEDSAMYFCASTPTGSGTEAFFGQGTRLTVV.

The chain joins TRBV11-2 to TRBJ1-2; maybe TRBD1 (5 bases). V lost 5 bases to trimming and J lost 6 bases, with 13 bases between them. The germline gives CDR1 SGHAT, CDR2 FQNNGV. This CDR3 contains 13 residues. CDR3 protein: CASSSRESDGYTF. CDR3 coding DNA: TGTGCCAGCAGCAGCAGGGAATCGGATGGCTACACCTTC.

The V gene is TRBV7-6, the J gene TRBJ2-1, with 11 bases that match TRBD2. CDR1 and CDR2 from the germline V gene are SGHVS and FNYEAQ. This CDR3 comprises 19 residues. Trimming cost V 1 base and J 10 bases; bases outside gene matches: 18. CDR3 in amino acids: CASSLVEPTIAGGRREQFF. CDR3 DNA: TGTGCCAGCAGCTTAGTTGAACCCACGATAGCGGGAGGGAGACGGGAGCAGTTCTTC.

The gene calls are TRBV7-2 and TRBJ1-3, with 8 bases identical to TRBD1. J was trimmed by 0 bases and V by 3 bases; bases with no gene match: 4. Per the germline V gene, CDR1 is SGHTA and CDR2 is FQGNSA. The CDR3 runs 16 residues. The chain's CDR3 is CASSFGQGNSGNTIYF. Written as DNA, the CDR3 is TGTGCCAGCAGCTTTGGACAGGGTAACTCTGGAAACACCATATATTTT. Full variable domain (outside the CDR3, taken from reference TRBV7-2 and TRBJ1-3): GAGVSQSPSNKVTEKGKDVELRCDPISGHTALYWYRQSLGQGLEFLIYFQGNSAPDKSGLPSDRFSAERTGGSVSTLTIQRTQQEDSAVYLCASSFGQGNSGNTIYFGEGSWLTVV.

In this sample, this clone turned up a few times. The rearrangement joins TRBV4-1 to TRBJ1-1; 7 bases are a match to TRBD1. CDR3 size: 16 residues. The V segment lost 4 bases and the J segment 3 bases; nucleotides outside the gene matches: 11. In germline, CDR1 is MGHRA, CDR2 YSYEKL. The chain's CDR3 is CASSPGTAYQDTEAFF. DNA of the CDR3: TGCGCCAGCAGCCCGGGGACAGCCTACCAGGACACTGAAGCTTTCTTT.

V gene TRBV27 combines with J gene TRBJ2-7; D call uncertain. The V and J ends lost 3 bases and 3 bases respectively, with 3 bases between them. Per the germline V gene, CDR1 is MNHEY and CDR2 is SMNVEV (reference sequence). The CDR3 contains 11 residues. The CDR3 region has the DNA TGTGCCAGCAGTTTCTACTACGAGCAGTACTTC. Its translation: CASSFYYEQYF.

The V and J genes are TRBV5-4 and TRBJ2-3; D remains unclear. CDR3 length: 15 residues. V was clipped by 5 bases and J by 0 bases, with 13 bases between them. Germline assignment: CDR1 SGHNT and CDR2 YYREEE (reference sequence). CDR3 protein: CASRYRERSTDTQYF. The CDR3 coding sequence is TGTGCCAGCAGGTATCGTGAGCGTAGCACAGATACGCAGTATTTT.

The rearrangement links TRBV2 to TRBJ1-4; D might be TRBD1 (5 bases). The CDR3 length is 14 residues. V was trimmed by 6 bases and J by 2 bases, leaving 10 bases between them. Germline-derived CDR1 and CDR2 are SNHLY and FYNNEI. CDR3 residues: CASSPTDTNEKLFF. The CDR3 bases are TGTGCCAGCAGCCCGACAGATACTAATGAAAAACTGTTTTTT.

The gene calls are TRBV11-2 and TRBJ1-4; unclear D gene. This CDR3 has 16 residues. The germline gives CDR1 SGHAT, CDR2 FQNNGV. Trimming removed 2 bases at V and 8 bases at J, with 18 bases between. CDR3 in amino acids: CASSLFLGEWKEKLFF. Here the CDR3 DNA reads TGTGCCAGCAGCTTATTTCTCGGGGAATGGAAGGAAAAACTGTTTTTT.

V gene TRBV9 combines with J gene TRBJ1-1; D gene uncertain. The length of the CDR3 is 16 residues. Germline V CDR1 and CDR2: SGDLS, YYNGEE. The V end was cut by 2 bases, the J end by 2 bases, with 16 bases between. In DNA, the CDR3 is TGTGCCAGCAGCGTCAAGAGTGAGGTGATCAACACTGAAGCTTTCTTT. This encodes CASSVKSEVINTEAFF.

The chain employs TRBV6-1 and TRBJ1-1, with 7 bases lining up with TRBD1. Losses at the gene ends were 4 bases for V and 4 bases for J; bases not matched to a gene: 3. The CDR3 extends over 13 amino acids. In germline, CDR1 is MNHNS, CDR2 SASEGT. DNA for the CDR3: TGTGCCAGCAGTGGAAGGGGGCGCACTGAAGCTTTCTTT. Translating it yields CASSGRGRTEAFF.

The V call is TRBV18, the J call TRBJ2-7; TRBD1 matches at 7 bases. This CDR3 comprises 14 residues. Germline lookup yields CDR1 KGHSH and CDR2 LQKENI. V lost 3 bases, J lost 4 bases, and 6 bases stayed unmatched. The CDR3: CASSPNRGEYEQYF. CDR3 DNA sequence: TGTGCCAGCTCACCGAACAGGGGTGAGTACGAGCAGTACTTC.

The chain joins TRBV6-5 to TRBJ1-2; unclear D gene. Germline V CDR1 and CDR2: MNHEY, SVGAGI. The CDR3 is 14 amino acids. Trimming stripped 5 bases from V and 2 bases from J, with 12 bases between. This chain's CDR3 is CASSTQTGNYGYTF. The DNA of the CDR3 is TGTGCCAGCAGTACCCAGACGGGAAACTATGGCTACACCTTC.

This rearrangement joins TRBV7-9 to TRBJ2-1; 12 bases are a match to TRBD2. With V trimmed by 4 bases and J by 5 bases, 12 bases remained unmatched. Germline CDR1 and CDR2: SEHNR and FQNEAQ (reference sequence). The length of the CDR3 is 18 residues. The CDR3 DNA follows: TGTGCCAGCAGCTCCGTGAGGACTAGCGGGACGAACCACAATGAGCAGTTCTTC. Translating it yields CASSSVRTSGTNHNEQFF. The entire variable domain, with the rest obtained from reference TRBV7-9 and TRBJ2-1, is as follows: DTGVSQNPRHKITKRGQNVTFRCDPISEHNRLYWYRQTLGQGPEFLTYFQNEAQLEKSRLLSDRFSAERPKGSFSTLEIQRTEQGDSAMYLCASSSVRTSGTNHNEQFFGPGTRLTVL.

The chain combines TRBV27 with TRBJ1-1; TRBD1 is a possible D gene (5 bases). From germline, CDR1 is MNHEY and CDR2 SMNVEV (reference sequence). The CDR3 length is 13 residues. V shed 8 bases and J shed 1 base, with 11 bases lying between them. The CDR3 DNA reads as TGTGCCAGCGCTCTCGGGGGGAACACTGAAGCTTTCTTT. This sequence encodes CASALGGNTEAFF.

This chain links TRBV28 with TRBJ1-5; no firm D call. Trimming pared 3 bases from V and 0 bases from J, leaving 6 bases between. The CDR3 loop spans 14 amino acids. Germline V lookup: CDR1 MDHEN, CDR2 SYDVKM. CDR3 DNA sequence: TGTGCCAGCAGTTTGGCGGATAGCAATCAGCCCCAGCATTTT. This gives the protein CASSLADSNQPQHF. The whole variable domain, filled in from reference TRBV28 and TRBJ1-5, reads DVKVTQSSRYLVKRTGEKVFLECVQDMDHENMFWYRQDPGLGLRLIYFSYDVKMKEKGDIPEGYSVSREKKERFSLILESASTNQTSMYLCASSLADSNQPQHFGDGTRLSIL.

J is TRBJ2-5 and V is TRBV12-5, with TRBD2 matching 9 bases. Trimming cost V 7 bases and J 5 bases; bases outside gene matches: 17. CDR3 length: 17 residues. Germline V gene sequence: CDR1 LGHNT, CDR2 FRNRAP. The CDR3: CASADGTSSGVGETQYF. CDR3 DNA: TGTGCTAGTGCCGATGGGACTAGCTCCGGGGTTGGGGAGACCCAGTACTTC.

The chain uses TRBV4-1 and TRBJ1-1; 7 bases agree with TRBD1. The CDR3 totals 12 residues. CDR1 and CDR2 (germline): MGHRA, YSYEKL. The J segment lost 9 bases and the V segment lost 4 bases, leaving 5 bases of the junction unmatched. CDR3 DNA sequence: TGCGCCAGCAGCCCCGGGACAGCCCAAGCTTTCTTT. Translation gives CASSPGTAQAFF.

The chain links TRBV7-2 to TRBJ2-5; 7 nucleotides align to TRBD2. The CDR3 contains 15 residues. V gave up 0 bases and J gave up 9 bases; unmatched junction bases: 10. CDR1 is SGHTA, CDR2 FQGNSA, per germline. The CDR3 reads CASSLASMGGDPQYF. The CDR3, as DNA: TGTGCCAGCAGCTTAGCCTCCATGGGGGGGGATCCCCAGTACTTC.

The chain employs TRBV9 and TRBJ2-1, with 8 nucleotides matching TRBD1. The CDR3 contains 15 residues. Germline loops: CDR1 SGDLS, CDR2 YYNGEE. With 1 base clipped from V and 5 bases from J, the junction kept 5 bases outside the gene matches. The CDR3 loop is CASSVRTGMHNEQFF. The CDR3, as DNA: TGTGCCAGCAGCGTAAGGACAGGGATGCACAATGAGCAGTTCTTC. The variable domain in full, completed from reference TRBV9 and TRBJ2-1, reads DSGVTQTPKHLITATGQRVTLRCSPRSGDLSVYWYQQSLDQGLQFLIQYYNGEERAKGNILERFSAQQFPDLHSELNLSSLELGDSALYFCASSVRTGMHNEQFFGPGTRLTVL.

The J gene is TRBJ2-7, the V gene TRBV6-1, with a tentative D call TRBD2 (6 bases). There are 14 residues in the CDR3. Germline-derived CDR1 and CDR2 are MNHNS and SASEGT. V was pared by 7 bases and J by 2 bases, with 15 bases between. In DNA form, the CDR3 reads TGTGCCAGCACCTCCGTGGGAGGTACCTACGAGCAGTACTTC. It yields the protein CASTSVGGTYEQYF.

This clone appeared a few times. The J gene is TRBJ2-5, the V gene TRBV2; 13 bases map to TRBD2. This CDR3 is built from 17 residues. From germline, CDR1 is SNHLY and CDR2 FYNNEI. V gave up 5 bases and J gave up 2 bases; unmatched junction bases: 8. CDR3 loop: CASSPPSGLAGQETQYF. As DNA, the CDR3 is TGTGCCAGCAGTCCACCGTCGGGACTAGCGGGACAAGAGACCCAGTACTTC. The full variable domain, rest sourced from reference TRBV2 and TRBJ2-5, is EPEVTQTPSHQVTQMGQEVILRCVPISNHLYFYWYRQILGQKVEFLVSFYNNEISEKSEIFDDQFSVERPDGSNFTLKIRSTKLEDSAMYFCASSPPSGLAGQETQYFGPGTRLLVL.

This clone came up once. The chain links TRBV10-3 to TRBJ2-7; TRBD1 matches 8 bases. The CDR3 consists of 13 residues. Looked up from germline, CDR1 is ENHRY and CDR2 is SYGVKD. The ends lost 7 bases at V and 5 bases at J; junction bases unmatched: 7. This chain's CDR3 is CAITPTGADEQYF. CDR3 DNA sequence: TGTGCCATCACTCCGACAGGGGCGGACGAGCAGTACTTC.

This sequence joins TRBV7-8 and TRBJ2-5; 9 bases are a match to TRBD2. The CDR3 spans 19 residues. Looked up from germline, CDR1 is SGHVS and CDR2 is FQNEAQ. V shed 5 bases and J 5 bases; nucleotides not matched to a gene: 21. The chain's CDR3 is CASSPLGGGGKFGRETQYF. In DNA form, the CDR3 reads TGTGCCAGCAGCCCCCTGGGCGGGGGGGGCAAATTCGGAAGGGAGACCCAGTACTTC.

The rearrangement links TRBV9 to TRBJ2-7, with TRBD1 matching over 7 bases. J was trimmed by 5 bases and V by 3 bases; bases with no gene match: 8. From germline, CDR1 is SGDLS and CDR2 YYNGEE. This CDR3 spans 14 amino acids. Here the CDR3 reads CASSARQGLDEQYF. The CDR3 DNA reads as TGTGCCAGCAGCGCCAGACAGGGCTTGGACGAGCAGTACTTC.

This clone has a single count. This chain joins TRBV28 and TRBJ2-5, with D hard to call. V was trimmed by 9 bases and J by 3 bases, leaving 8 bases between them. Germline values: CDR1 MDHEN, CDR2 SYDVKM. This CDR3 has 11 residues. DNA for the CDR3: TGTGCCAGTCGAGGAGAAGAGACCCAGTACTTC. Protein: CASRGEETQYF.

V is TRBV4-2 and J is TRBJ1-4; 7 bases are shared with TRBD1. The CDR3 contains 15 residues. Germline values: CDR1 LGHNA, CDR2 YNFKEQ. V dropped 1 base and J dropped 5; count of bases not matched to a gene: 4. The CDR3 nucleotides are TGTGCCAGCAGCCAAGTCCAGGGGGAGAATGAAAAACTGTTTTTT. Translation gives CASSQVQGENEKLFF.

The chain recombines TRBV19 with TRBJ2-1, with 9 bases identical to TRBD2. The CDR3 length is 14 residues. Trimming took 11 bases from V and 3 from J; bases not matched to a gene: 8. Germline CDR1 and CDR2: LNHDA and SQIVND (reference sequence). The CDR3 DNA reads TGTGCCGTTAATAGCGGGAGTTTCTACAATGAGCAGTTCTTC. Protein: CAVNSGSFYNEQFF.